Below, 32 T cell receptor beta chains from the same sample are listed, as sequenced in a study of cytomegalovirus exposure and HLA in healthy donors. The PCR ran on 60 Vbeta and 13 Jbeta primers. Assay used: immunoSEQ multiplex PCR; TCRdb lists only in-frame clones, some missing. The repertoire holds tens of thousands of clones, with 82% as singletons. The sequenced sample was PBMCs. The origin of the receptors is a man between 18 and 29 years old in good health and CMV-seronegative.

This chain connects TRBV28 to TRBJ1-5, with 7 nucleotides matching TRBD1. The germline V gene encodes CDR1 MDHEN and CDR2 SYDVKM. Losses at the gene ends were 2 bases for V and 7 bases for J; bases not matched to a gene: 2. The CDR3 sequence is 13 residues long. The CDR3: CASSLRGRQPQHF. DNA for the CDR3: TGTGCCAGCAGTTTAAGGGGGCGGCAGCCCCAGCATTTT. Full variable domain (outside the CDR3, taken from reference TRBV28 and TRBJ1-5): DVKVTQSSRYLVKRTGEKVFLECVQDMDHENMFWYRQDPGLGLRLIYFSYDVKMKEKGDIPEGYSVSREKKERFSLILESASTNQTSMYLCASSLRGRQPQHFGDGTRLSIL.

CDR3 sequence reads: CASSLASTESSTDTQYF. The CDR3 nucleotides are TGTGCCAGCAGCTTGGCTTCGACGGAGTCTAGCACAGATACGCAGTATTTT. The V gene is TRBV5-4, the J gene TRBJ2-3; D gene uncertain. CDR1 and CDR2 from the germline V gene are SGHNT and YYREEE (reference sequence). The CDR3 sequence is 17 residues long. Between the trimmed V and J ends, which lost 0 bases and 0 bases, there was a span of 14 bases.

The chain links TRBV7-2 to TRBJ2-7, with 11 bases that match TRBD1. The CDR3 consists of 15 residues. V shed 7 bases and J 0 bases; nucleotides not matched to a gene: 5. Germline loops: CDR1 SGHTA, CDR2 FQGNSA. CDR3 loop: CASNLGTGGSYEQYF. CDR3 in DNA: TGTGCCAGCAATCTCGGGACAGGGGGCTCCTACGAGCAGTACTTC.

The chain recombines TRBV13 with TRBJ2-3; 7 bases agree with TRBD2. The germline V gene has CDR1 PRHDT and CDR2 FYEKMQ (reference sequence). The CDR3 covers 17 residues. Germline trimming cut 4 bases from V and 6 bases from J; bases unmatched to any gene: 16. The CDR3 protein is CASSSPRVREYPDTQYF. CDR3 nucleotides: TGTGCCAGCAGCTCCCCCCGGGTGCGGGAGTATCCGGATACGCAGTATTTT.

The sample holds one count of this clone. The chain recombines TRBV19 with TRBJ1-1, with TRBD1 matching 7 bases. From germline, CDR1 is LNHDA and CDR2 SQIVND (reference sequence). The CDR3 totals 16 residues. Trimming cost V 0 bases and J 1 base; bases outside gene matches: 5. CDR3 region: CASSIEWRDRNTEAFF. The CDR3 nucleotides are TGTGCCAGTAGTATAGAGTGGCGGGACAGGAACACTGAAGCTTTCTTT.

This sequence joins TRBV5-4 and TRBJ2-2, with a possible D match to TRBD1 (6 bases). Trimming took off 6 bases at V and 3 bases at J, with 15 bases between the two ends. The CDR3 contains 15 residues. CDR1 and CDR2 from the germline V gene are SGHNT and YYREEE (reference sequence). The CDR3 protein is CASTKGDTDTGELFF. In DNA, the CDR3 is TGTGCCAGCACCAAAGGGGACACCGACACCGGGGAGCTGTTTTTT.

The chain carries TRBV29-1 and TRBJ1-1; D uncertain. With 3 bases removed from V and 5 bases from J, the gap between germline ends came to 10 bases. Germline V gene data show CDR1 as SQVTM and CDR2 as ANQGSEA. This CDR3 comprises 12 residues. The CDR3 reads CSVDEDKTEAFF. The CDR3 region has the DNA TGCAGCGTTGACGAGGATAAGACTGAAGCTTTCTTT.

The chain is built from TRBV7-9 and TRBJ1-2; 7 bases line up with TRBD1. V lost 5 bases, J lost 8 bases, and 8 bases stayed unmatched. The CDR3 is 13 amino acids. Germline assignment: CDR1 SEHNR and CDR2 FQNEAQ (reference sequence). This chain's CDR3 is CASSPSTGRGYTF. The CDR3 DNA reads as TGTGCCAGCAGCCCATCGACAGGGAGAGGCTACACCTTC.

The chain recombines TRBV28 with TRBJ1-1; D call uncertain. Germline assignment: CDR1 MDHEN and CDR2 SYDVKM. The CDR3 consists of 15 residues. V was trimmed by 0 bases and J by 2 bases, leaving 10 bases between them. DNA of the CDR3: TGTGCCAGCAGTTTATGGGCAGGCCCCAACACTGAAGCTTTCTTT. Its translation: CASSLWAGPNTEAFF.

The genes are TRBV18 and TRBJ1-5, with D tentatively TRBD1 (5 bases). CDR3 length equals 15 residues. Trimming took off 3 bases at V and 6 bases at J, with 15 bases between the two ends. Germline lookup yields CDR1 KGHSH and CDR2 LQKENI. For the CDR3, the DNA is TGTGCCAGCTCACCGGTGGGGGGACCGGGTCAGCCCCAGCATTTT. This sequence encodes CASSPVGGPGQPQHF. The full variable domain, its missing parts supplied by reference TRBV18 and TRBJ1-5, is NAGVMQNPRHLVRRRGQEARLRCSPMKGHSHVYWYRQLPEEGLKFMVYLQKENIIDESGMPKERFSAEFPKEGPSILRIQQVVRGDSAAYFCASSPVGGPGQPQHFGDGTRLSIL.

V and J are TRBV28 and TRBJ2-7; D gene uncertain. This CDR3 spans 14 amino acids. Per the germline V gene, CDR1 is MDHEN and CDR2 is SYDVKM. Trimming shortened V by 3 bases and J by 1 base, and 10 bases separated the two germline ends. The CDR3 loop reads CASSFGPRSYEQYF. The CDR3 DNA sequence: TGTGCCAGCAGTTTTGGGCCGCGATCCTACGAGCAGTACTTC.

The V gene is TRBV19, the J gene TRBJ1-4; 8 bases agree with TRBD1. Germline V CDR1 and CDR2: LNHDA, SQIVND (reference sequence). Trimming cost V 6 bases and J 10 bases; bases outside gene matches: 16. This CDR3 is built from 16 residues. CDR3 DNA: TGTGCCAGTAGCAACGACCTTGGACAGGGAATCAGAAAACTGTTTTTT. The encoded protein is CASSNDLGQGIRKLFF.

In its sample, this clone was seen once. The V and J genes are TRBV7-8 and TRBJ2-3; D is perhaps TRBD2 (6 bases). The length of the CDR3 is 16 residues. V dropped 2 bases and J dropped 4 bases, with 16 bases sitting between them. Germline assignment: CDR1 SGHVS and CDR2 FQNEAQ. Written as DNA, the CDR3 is TGTGCCAGCAGCTTACGTAGGAGGGAATATGCAGATACGCAGTATTTT. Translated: CASSLRRREYADTQYF.

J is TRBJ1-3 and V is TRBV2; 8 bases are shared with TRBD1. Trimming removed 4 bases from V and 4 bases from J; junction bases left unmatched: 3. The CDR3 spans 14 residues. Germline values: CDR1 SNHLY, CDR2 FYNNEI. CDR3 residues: CASSAGGEGNTIYF. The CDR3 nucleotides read TGTGCCAGCAGTGCAGGGGGCGAGGGAAACACCATATATTTT.

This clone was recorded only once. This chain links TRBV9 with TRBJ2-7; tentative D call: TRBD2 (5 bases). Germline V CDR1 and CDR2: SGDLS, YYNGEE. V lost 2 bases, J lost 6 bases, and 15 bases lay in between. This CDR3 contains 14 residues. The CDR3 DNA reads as TGTGCCAGCAGCGTCTCGGGATTTGGGTCCGAGCAGTACTTC. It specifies CASSVSGFGSEQYF.

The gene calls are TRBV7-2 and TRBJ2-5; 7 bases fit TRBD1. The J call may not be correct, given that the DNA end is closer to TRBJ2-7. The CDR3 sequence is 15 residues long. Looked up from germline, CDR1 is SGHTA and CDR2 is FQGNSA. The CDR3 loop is CASSLTGTEPYEQYF. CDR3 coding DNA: TGTGCCAGCAGCTTGACCGGGACAGAGCCCTACGAGCAGTACTTC.

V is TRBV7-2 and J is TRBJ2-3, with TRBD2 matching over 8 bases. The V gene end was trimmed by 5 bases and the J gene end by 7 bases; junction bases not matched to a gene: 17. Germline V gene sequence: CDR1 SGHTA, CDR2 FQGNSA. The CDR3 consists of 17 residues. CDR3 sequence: CASSRILAGGSQHTQYF. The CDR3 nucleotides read TGTGCCAGCAGCCGGATCTTGGCGGGGGGTTCACAGCATACGCAGTATTTT.

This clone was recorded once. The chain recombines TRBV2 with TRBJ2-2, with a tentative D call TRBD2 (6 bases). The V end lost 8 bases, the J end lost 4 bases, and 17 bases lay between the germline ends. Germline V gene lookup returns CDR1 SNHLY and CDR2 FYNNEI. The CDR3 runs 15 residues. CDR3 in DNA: TGTGCCAGCCGATGGGACTTTTCTACCACCGGGGAGCTGTTTTTT. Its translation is CASRWDFSTTGELFF.

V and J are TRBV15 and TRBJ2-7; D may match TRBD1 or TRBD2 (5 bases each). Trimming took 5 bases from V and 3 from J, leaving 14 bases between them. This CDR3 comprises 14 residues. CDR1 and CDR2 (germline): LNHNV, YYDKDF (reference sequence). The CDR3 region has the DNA TGTGCCACCAGCGGAGGAGAGACAGACTACGAGCAGTACTTC. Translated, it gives CATSGGETDYEQYF.

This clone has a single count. This CDR3 is CASNGPGQMDEKLFF. The CDR3 DNA follows: TGTGCCAGCAATGGACCGGGACAAATGGACGAAAAACTGTTTTTT. The chain links TRBV6-4 to TRBJ1-4; a possible D gene is TRBD1 (6 bases). This CDR3 has 15 amino acids. CDR1 is MRHNA, CDR2 SNTAGT, per germline. V was trimmed by 7 bases and J by 8 bases, leaving 20 bases between them.

The CDR3 reads CASSITGGRNQPQHF. CDR3 in DNA: TGTGCCAGTAGTATCACAGGGGGCAGGAATCAGCCCCAGCATTTT. The rearrangement uses TRBV19 and TRBJ1-5, with TRBD1 identical over 9 bases. This CDR3 spans 15 amino acids. V dropped 3 bases and J dropped 4; count of bases not matched to a gene: 4. CDR1 and CDR2 from the germline V gene are LNHDA and SQIVND (reference sequence).

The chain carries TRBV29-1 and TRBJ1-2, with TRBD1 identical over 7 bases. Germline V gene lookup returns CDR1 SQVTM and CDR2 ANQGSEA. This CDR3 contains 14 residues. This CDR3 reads CSIRKTGSNYGYTF. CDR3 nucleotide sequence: TGCAGTATCCGAAAGACAGGGTCTAACTATGGCTACACCTTC.

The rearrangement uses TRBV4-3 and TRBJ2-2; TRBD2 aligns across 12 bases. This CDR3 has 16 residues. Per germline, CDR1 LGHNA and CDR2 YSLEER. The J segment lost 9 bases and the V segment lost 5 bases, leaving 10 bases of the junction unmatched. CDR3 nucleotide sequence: TGCGCCAGCAGCACGACTAGCGGGGGCTACTTTAGGGAGCTGTTTTTT. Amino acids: CASSTTSGGYFRELFF.

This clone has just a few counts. CDR3 sequence reads: CASSRRAGWEETQYF. For the CDR3, the DNA is TGTGCCAGCAGTCGGAGGGCAGGGTGGGAAGAGACCCAGTACTTC. The chain carries TRBV25-1 and TRBJ2-5; the D gene is possibly TRBD2 (6 bases). CDR1 and CDR2 from the germline V gene are MGHDK and SYGVNS. This CDR3 contains 15 residues. V was shortened by 5 bases and J by 3 bases, with 16 bases between the two germline ends.

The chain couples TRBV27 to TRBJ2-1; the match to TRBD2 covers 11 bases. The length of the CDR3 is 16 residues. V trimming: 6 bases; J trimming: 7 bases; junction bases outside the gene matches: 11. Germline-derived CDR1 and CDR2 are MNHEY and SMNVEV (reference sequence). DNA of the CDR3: TGTGCCAGCAGGGTGGCACTAGCGGGGGCGATAAATGAGCAGTTCTTC. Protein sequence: CASRVALAGAINEQFF.

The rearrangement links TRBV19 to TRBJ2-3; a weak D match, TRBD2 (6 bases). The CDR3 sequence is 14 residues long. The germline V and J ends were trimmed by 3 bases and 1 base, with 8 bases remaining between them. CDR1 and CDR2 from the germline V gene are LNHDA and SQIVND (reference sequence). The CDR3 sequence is CASSIPGGTDTQYF. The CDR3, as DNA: TGTGCCAGTAGTATCCCGGGGGGCACAGATACGCAGTATTTT.

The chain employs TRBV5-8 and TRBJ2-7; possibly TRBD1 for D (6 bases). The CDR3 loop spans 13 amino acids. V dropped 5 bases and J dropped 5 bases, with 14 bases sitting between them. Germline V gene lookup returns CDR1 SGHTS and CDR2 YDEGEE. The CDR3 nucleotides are TGTGCCAGCAGAAGAACAGGGATCCACGAGCAGTACTTC. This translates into CASRRTGIHEQYF.

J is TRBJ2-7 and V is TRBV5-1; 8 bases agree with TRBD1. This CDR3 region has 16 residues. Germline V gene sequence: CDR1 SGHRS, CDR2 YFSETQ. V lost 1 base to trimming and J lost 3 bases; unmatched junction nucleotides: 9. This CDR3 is CASSLKGAGGFYEQYF. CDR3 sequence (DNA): TGCGCCAGCAGCTTGAAGGGGGCAGGGGGCTTCTACGAGCAGTACTTC.

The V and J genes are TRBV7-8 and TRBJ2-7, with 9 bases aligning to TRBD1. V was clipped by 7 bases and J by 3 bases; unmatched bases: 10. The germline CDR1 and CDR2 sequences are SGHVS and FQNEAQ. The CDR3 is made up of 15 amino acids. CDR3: CASTRSGTGFYEQYF. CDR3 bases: TGTGCCAGCACCCGATCCGGGACAGGGTTCTACGAGCAGTACTTC.

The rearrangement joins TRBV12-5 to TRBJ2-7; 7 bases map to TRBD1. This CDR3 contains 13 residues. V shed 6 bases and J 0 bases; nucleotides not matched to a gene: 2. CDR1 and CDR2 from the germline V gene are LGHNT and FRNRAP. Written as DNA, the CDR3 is TGTGCTAGTGGACAGGGGTTCTCCTACGAGCAGTACTTC. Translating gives CASGQGFSYEQYF.

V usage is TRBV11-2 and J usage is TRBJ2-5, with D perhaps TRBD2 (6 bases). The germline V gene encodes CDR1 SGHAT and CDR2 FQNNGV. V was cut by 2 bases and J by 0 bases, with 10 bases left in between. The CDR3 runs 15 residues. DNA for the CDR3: TGTGCCAGCAGCTTAATAGCGGTATACCAAGAGACCCAGTACTTC. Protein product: CASSLIAVYQETQYF.

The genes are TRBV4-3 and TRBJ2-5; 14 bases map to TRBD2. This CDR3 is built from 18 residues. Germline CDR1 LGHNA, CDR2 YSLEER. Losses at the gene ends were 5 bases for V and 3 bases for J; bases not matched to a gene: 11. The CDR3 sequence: CASSKGTSGRGLKETQYF. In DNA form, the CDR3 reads TGCGCCAGCAGCAAAGGGACTAGCGGGAGAGGGCTGAAAGAGACCCAGTACTTC.